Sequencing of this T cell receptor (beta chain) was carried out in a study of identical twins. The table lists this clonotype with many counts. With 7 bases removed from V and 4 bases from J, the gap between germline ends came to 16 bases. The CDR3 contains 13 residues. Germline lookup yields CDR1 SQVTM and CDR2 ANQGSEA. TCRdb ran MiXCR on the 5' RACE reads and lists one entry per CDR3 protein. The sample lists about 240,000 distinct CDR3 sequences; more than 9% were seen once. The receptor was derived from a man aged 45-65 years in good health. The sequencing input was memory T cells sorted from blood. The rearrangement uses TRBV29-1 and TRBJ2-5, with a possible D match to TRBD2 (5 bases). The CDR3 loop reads CSARRGKGETQYF. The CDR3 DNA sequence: TGCAGCGCCCGACGGGGAAAGGGAGAGACCCAGTACTTC.